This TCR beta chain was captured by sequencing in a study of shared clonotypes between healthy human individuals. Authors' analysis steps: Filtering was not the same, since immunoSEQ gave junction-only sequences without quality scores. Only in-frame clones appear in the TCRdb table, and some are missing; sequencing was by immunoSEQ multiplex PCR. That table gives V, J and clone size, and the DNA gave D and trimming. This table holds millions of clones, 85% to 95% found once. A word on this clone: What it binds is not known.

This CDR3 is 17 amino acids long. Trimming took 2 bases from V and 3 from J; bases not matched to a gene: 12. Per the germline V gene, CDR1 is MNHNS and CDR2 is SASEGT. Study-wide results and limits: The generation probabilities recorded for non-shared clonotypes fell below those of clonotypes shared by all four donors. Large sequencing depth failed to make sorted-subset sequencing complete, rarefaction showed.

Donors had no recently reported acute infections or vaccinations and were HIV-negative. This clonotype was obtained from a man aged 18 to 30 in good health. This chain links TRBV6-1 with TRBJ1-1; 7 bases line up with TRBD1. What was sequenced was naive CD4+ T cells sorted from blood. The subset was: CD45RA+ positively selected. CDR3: CASSEQGGRTPYTEAFF. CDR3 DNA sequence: TGTGCCAGCAGTGAACAGGGGGGCAGGACGCCATACACTGAAGCTTTCTTT.